The 29 T cell receptor beta chains below come from one sample, sequenced in a study of glioma-infiltrating T cells. Using RNA template, CDR3s of TCR alpha and beta were amplified with iRepertoire arm-PCR. TCRdb re-called the multiplex PCR reads through MiXCR, storing one row per CDR3 protein. Of fewer than 110,000 distinct CDR3 sequences listed, 25% to 30% are singletons. What was sequenced was glioma tissue, nonneoplastic brain tissue, or PBMCs (not recorded which). The source of these receptors is a human donor with low-grade glioma or glioblastoma, undergoing nonglioma brain surgery, or in good health (not recorded which).

Concerning this clonotype itself: The conserved phenylalanine or tryptophan normally closing the CDR3 is absent here, so this likely arose from a read error. No DNA is shown, since the ends of the CDR3 on it are uncertain; the CDR3 is the one TCRdb lists. This chain uses TRBV20-1 with TRBJ1-1; TRBD1, as called in the table, went unchecked against the DNA. Germline CDR1 is DFQATT and CDR2 is SNEGSKA (reference sequence). The CDR3 sequence runs 11 residues, both termini included. This chain's CDR3 is CSAVQSGKAFI.

On this clonotype: A much larger clone is a single base away; this may be a read error. V and J are TRBV6-5 and TRBJ2-7; 9 positions agree with TRBD1. Germline V gene lookup returns CDR1 MNHEY and CDR2 SVGAGI. The CDR3 contains 14 residues. The V and J ends lost 3 bases and 6 bases, in that order; junction bases with no gene match: 6. The CDR3 spells CASSYPLTGGEQYF. The CDR3 DNA is TGTGCCAGCAGTTATCCCTTGACAGGGGGCGAGCAGTACTTC.

The chain joins TRBV12-3 or TRBV12-4 to TRBJ2-3; possibly TRBD1 or TRBD2 for D (5 bases each). V gave up 5 bases and J gave up 2 bases, with 20 bases separating them. The CDR3 runs 17 residues. CDR3 sequence: CASSPGTGTRATDTQYF. CDR3 DNA sequence: TGTGCCAGCAGTCCGGGGACCGGGACGCGGGCCACAGATACGCAGTATTTT.

This clonotype was observed at least ten times. The V call is TRBV7-2, the J call TRBJ1-1; D is ambiguous. This CDR3 is built from 13 residues. V was shortened by 5 bases and J by 0 bases, with 7 bases between the two germline ends. CDR1 and CDR2 (germline): SGHTA, FQGNSA. CDR3 protein: CASSATLNTEAFF. For the CDR3, the DNA is TGTGCCAGCAGCGCAACGCTGAACACTGAAGCTTTCTTT.

The chain uses TRBV12-3 or TRBV12-4 and TRBJ2-1; D may be TRBD1 (5 bases). The CDR3 has 16 amino acids. Between the trimmed V and J ends, which lost 5 bases and 2 bases, there was a span of 16 bases. The DNA for the CDR3 is TGTGCCAGCAGTCCACCCCCGACAGCTACCTACAATGAGCAGTTCTTC. It is translated as CASSPPPTATYNEQFF.

This chain joins TRBV14 and TRBJ1-5; a possible D gene is TRBD1 (6 bases). V was trimmed by 1 base and J by 4 bases, leaving 8 bases between them. CDR3 length: 14 amino acids. Germline V gene lookup returns CDR1 SGHDN and CDR2 FVKESK. CDR3 sequence reads: CASSQGQVNQPQHF. The CDR3 DNA sequence: TGTGCCAGCAGCCAAGGACAGGTTAATCAGCCCCAGCATTTT.

This clonotype occurred many times. The V gene is TRBV27, the J gene TRBJ2-5, with D uncertain. V lost 4 bases, J lost 5 bases, and 14 bases lay in between. From germline, CDR1 is MNHEY and CDR2 SMNVEV (reference sequence). The CDR3 covers 14 residues. The CDR3 DNA sequence: TGTGCCAGCAGTTCACATGGTCGAGAGGAGACCCAGTACTTC. Amino acids: CASSSHGREETQYF.

The chain carries TRBV12-3 or TRBV12-4 and TRBJ2-4; D uncertain. This CDR3 is built from 13 residues. Trimming left V 3 bases short and J 5 bases short, with 8 bases between. The CDR3 region has the DNA TGTGCCAGCAGTTTTCCTGGGGAAAACATTCAGTACTTC. The encoded protein is CASSFPGENIQYF.

This clonotype occurred many times. This rearrangement joins TRBV20-1 to TRBJ2-5, with D possibly being TRBD1 (6 bases). CDR3 length equals 14 residues. The germline V gene has CDR1 DFQATT and CDR2 SNEGSKA (reference sequence). DNA of the CDR3: TGCAGCGCTTATACCCGCACAGGGACAGAGACCCAGTACTTC. Encoded protein: CSAYTRTGTETQYF.

The sample holds a few counts of this clonotype. The rearrangement uses TRBV4-3 and TRBJ2-3; 9 nucleotides line up with TRBD1. The ends lost 1 base at V and 1 base at J; junction bases unmatched: 9. Germline assignment: CDR1 LGHNA and CDR2 YSLEER. The CDR3 runs to 18 residues. In DNA form, the CDR3 reads TGCGCCAGCAGCCAAGGGCTTCCCGGGACAGGGCGCACAGATACGCAGTATTTT. This codes for CASSQGLPGTGRTDTQYF.

This clonotype was detected only a few times. This chain uses TRBV12-3 or TRBV12-4 with TRBJ2-6; D gene unclear. The CDR3 has 17 residues. The ends were cut back, 5 bases at V and 0 bases at J, with 14 bases in the middle. CDR3: CASSESRLLSGANVLTF. CDR3 sequence (DNA): TGTGCCAGCAGTGAGTCGAGGCTCCTCTCTGGGGCCAACGTCCTGACTTTC.

V gene TRBV11-2 combines with J gene TRBJ2-6; possibly TRBD2 for D (5 bases). The CDR3 extends over 17 amino acids. V was trimmed by 5 bases and J by 2 bases, leaving 16 bases between them. Germline V gives CDR1 SGHAT, CDR2 FQNNGV. The DNA for the CDR3 is TGTGCCAGCAGCCGTATAGCGAGAAGGGCTGGGGCCAACGTCCTGACTTTC. This gives the protein CASSRIARRAGANVLTF.

This clonotype was recorded at least ten times. The chain has TRBV20-1 and TRBJ2-5, with a weak D call TRBD1 (6 bases). V lost 5 bases, J lost 5 bases, and 15 bases lay in between. Germline CDR1 reads DFQATT; CDR2 reads SNEGSKA (reference sequence). The CDR3 totals 13 residues. The CDR3 DNA reads TGCAGTGCTGTCGGTGGGGGCGGGGAGACCCAGTACTTC. This translates into CSAVGGGGETQYF.

Notes on this clonotype: Given a much more abundant clone one base away, this may be a read error. The rearrangement uses TRBV20-1 and TRBJ2-5; no clear D gene. V was pared by 4 bases and J by 5 bases, with 14 bases between. CDR3 length: 13 amino acids. Germline-derived CDR1 and CDR2 are DFQATT and SNEGSKA (reference sequence). Written as DNA, the CDR3 is TGCAGTGCTAATATACGGATAGGGGAGACCCAGTACTTC. Translation gives CSANIRIGETQYF.

Of note for this clonotype: Just one base apart from a much larger clone, this may be a read error. V usage is TRBV7-6 and J usage is TRBJ1-2; D is ambiguous. Germline V gene lookup returns CDR1 SGHVS and CDR2 FNYEAQ. V was cut by 4 bases and J by 4 bases, with 10 bases left in between. The CDR3 sequence is 13 residues long. CDR3 protein: CASSSSELYGYTF. CDR3 bases: TGTGCCAGCAGCTCTAGCGAGCTCTATGGCTACACCTTC. Full variable domain (missing parts from reference TRBV7-6 and TRBJ1-2): GAGVSQSPRYKVTKRGQDVALRCDPISGHVSLYWYRQALGQGPEFLTYFNYEAQQDKSGLPNDRFSAERPEGSISTLTIQRTEQRDSAMYRCASSSSELYGYTFGSGTRLTVV.

In DNA form, the CDR3 reads TGTGCCAGCAGTTCGGGTTTATACTACGAGCAGTACTTC. It yields the protein CASSSGLYYEQYF. J is TRBJ2-7 and V is TRBV7-3; D not resolved. CDR3 size: 13 residues. V shed 6 bases and J shed 3 bases, with 12 bases lying between them. CDR1 and CDR2 (germline): SGHTA, FQGTGA. Combining the CDR3 with reference TRBV7-3 and TRBJ2-7 gives the whole variable domain GAGVSQTPSNKVTEKGKYVELRCDPISGHTALYWYRQSLGQGPEFLIYFQGTGAADDSGLPNDRFFAVRPEGSVSTLKIQRTERGDSAVYLCASSSGLYYEQYFGPGTRLTVT.

Comment on this clonotype: A much larger clone is a single base away; this may be a read error. J is TRBJ1-2 and V is TRBV20-1; D is possibly TRBD1 (6 bases). Germline CDR1 is DFQATT and CDR2 is SNEGSKA (reference sequence). The CDR3 spans 12 residues. The ends were cut back, 6 bases at V and 9 bases at J, with 17 bases in the middle. In DNA, the CDR3 is TGCAGTGCCGGGGCAGGGGAAAGTAGCTACACCTTC. Translated, it gives CSAGAGESSYTF.

This clonotype was seen repeatedly, ten times or more. The J gene is TRBJ2-7, the V gene TRBV6-6; 7 nucleotides line up with TRBD1. There are 16 residues in the CDR3. Germline CDR1 and CDR2: MNHNY and SVGAGI (reference sequence). J was trimmed by 4 bases and V by 0 bases; bases with no gene match: 9. This CDR3 reads CASSYSFGQDRYEQYF. In DNA form, the CDR3 reads TGTGCCAGCAGTTACTCGTTTGGACAGGACCGATACGAGCAGTACTTC.

This clonotype occurred many times. The chain links TRBV7-2 to TRBJ1-5; D ambiguous. The germline gives CDR1 SGHTA, CDR2 FQGNSA. The CDR3 is made up of 15 amino acids. With 2 bases removed from V and 2 bases from J, the gap between germline ends came to 10 bases. The CDR3 reads CASSLQGRGNQPQHF. Written as DNA, the CDR3 is TGTGCCAGCAGCTTACAAGGGCGAGGCAATCAGCCCCAGCATTTT. The complete variable domain, with remaining parts taken from reference TRBV7-2 and TRBJ1-5, reads GAGVSQSPSNKVTEKGKDVELRCDPISGHTALYWYRQSLGQGLEFLIYFQGNSAPDKSGLPSDRFSAERTGGSVSTLTIQRTQQEDSAVYLCASSLQGRGNQPQHFGDGTRLSIL.

Comment on this clonotype: Its ends do not fully match the called genes, so a read error is possible. J is TRBJ2-1 and V is TRBV7-3; 7 bases line up with TRBD2. This CDR3 spans 14 amino acids. Germline CDR1 is SGHTA and CDR2 is FQGTGA. The CDR3 coding sequence is TGTGCCAGCAGCCTAACTAGCGCCAACAATGAGCAGTTCTTC. Protein sequence: CASSLTSANNEQFF.

This clonotype was counted at least ten times. The rearrangement links TRBV7-3 to TRBJ1-1, with a possible D match to TRBD1 (5 bases). The germline V gene encodes CDR1 SGHTA and CDR2 FQGTGA. The CDR3 runs to 14 residues. V was pared by 0 bases and J by 4 bases, with 9 bases between. CDR3 region: CASSLTQGITEAFF. CDR3 nucleotide sequence: TGTGCCAGCAGCTTAACGCAGGGAATCACTGAAGCTTTCTTT.

Notes on this clonotype: Sequence at one end of the junction differs from germline and may be a read error. V is TRBV6-2 or TRBV6-3 and J is TRBJ2-3; D possibly corresponds to TRBD1 (8 bases). This CDR3 comprises 15 residues. Germline CDR1 and CDR2: MNHEY and SVGEGT. CDR3 nucleotide sequence: TGTGCCAGCAGGCCAGATCAGGGGGCGGGAGATACGCGGTATTTT. Translation: CASRPDQGAGDTRYF.

This chain links TRBV7-9 with TRBJ2-5; D is perhaps TRBD1 (6 bases). This CDR3 is 14 amino acids long. V dropped 3 bases and J dropped 2 bases, with 10 bases sitting between them. Germline values: CDR1 SEHNR, CDR2 FQNEAQ (reference sequence). The CDR3, as DNA: TGTGCCAGCAGCTTCAGGACAGTACAAGAGACCCAGTACTTC. Encoded protein: CASSFRTVQETQYF.

As for this clonotype: A much more abundant neighbour one base away suggests this may be a read error. The rearrangement links TRBV18 to TRBJ1-1, with 10 positions matching TRBD1. Germline loops: CDR1 KGHSH, CDR2 LQKENI. V trimming: 7 bases; J trimming: 7 bases; junction bases outside the gene matches: 6. CDR3 length equals 13 residues. The CDR3 nucleotides are TGTGCCAGCTTAAGACAGGGGGCCAATGAAGCTTTCTTT. Its protein product is CASLRQGANEAFF.

This clonotype was observed at least ten times. This CDR3 reads CASSQDALAGRNEQFF. CDR3 nucleotide sequence: TGTGCCAGCAGCCAAGATGCTCTAGCGGGGAGGAATGAGCAGTTCTTC. This chain uses TRBV14 with TRBJ2-1; 9 bases match TRBD2. From germline, CDR1 is SGHDN and CDR2 FVKESK. J was trimmed by 7 bases and V by 0 bases; bases with no gene match: 7. The CDR3 loop spans 16 amino acids.

This clonotype was seen at least ten times. V and J are TRBV28 and TRBJ2-1; D call uncertain. Trimming took off 5 bases at V and 6 bases at J, with 14 bases between the two ends. This CDR3 comprises 14 residues. Germline V gene lookup returns CDR1 MDHEN and CDR2 SYDVKM. CDR3 protein: CASSTPGRSNEQFF. In nucleotides, the CDR3 is TGTGCCAGCAGTACCCCGGGCAGATCCAATGAGCAGTTCTTC.

This clonotype was seen repeatedly, ten times or more. This chain links TRBV19 with TRBJ2-2; D is unresolved. This CDR3 contains 12 residues. V was clipped by 3 bases and J by 6 bases, with 5 bases between them. Germline V gene lookup returns CDR1 LNHDA and CDR2 SQIVND (reference sequence). In DNA form, the CDR3 reads TGTGCCAGTAGTATGGGTCCCGGGGAGCTGTTTTTT. It encodes CASSMGPGELFF.

This chain connects TRBV30 to TRBJ2-1; D ambiguous. Germline V gene data show CDR1 as GTSNPN and CDR2 as SVGIG (reference sequence). The CDR3 contains 16 residues. Trimming cost V 2 bases and J 2 bases, with 16 bases left between them. CDR3 sequence: CAWSTLLRKTYNEQFF. CDR3 nucleotides: TGTGCCTGGAGTACGTTGCTCCGAAAGACCTACAATGAGCAGTTCTTC.

This chain links TRBV19 with TRBJ1-1; D might be TRBD1 (5 bases). The CDR3 spans 14 residues. The V gene lost 3 bases and the J gene lost 6 bases, with 14 bases spanning the gap. Germline V gene sequence: CDR1 LNHDA, CDR2 SQIVND (reference sequence). The DNA of the CDR3 is TGTGCCAGTAGTATTATCGGGGCTAGAGCTGAAGCTTTCTTT. It translates to CASSIIGARAEAFF.